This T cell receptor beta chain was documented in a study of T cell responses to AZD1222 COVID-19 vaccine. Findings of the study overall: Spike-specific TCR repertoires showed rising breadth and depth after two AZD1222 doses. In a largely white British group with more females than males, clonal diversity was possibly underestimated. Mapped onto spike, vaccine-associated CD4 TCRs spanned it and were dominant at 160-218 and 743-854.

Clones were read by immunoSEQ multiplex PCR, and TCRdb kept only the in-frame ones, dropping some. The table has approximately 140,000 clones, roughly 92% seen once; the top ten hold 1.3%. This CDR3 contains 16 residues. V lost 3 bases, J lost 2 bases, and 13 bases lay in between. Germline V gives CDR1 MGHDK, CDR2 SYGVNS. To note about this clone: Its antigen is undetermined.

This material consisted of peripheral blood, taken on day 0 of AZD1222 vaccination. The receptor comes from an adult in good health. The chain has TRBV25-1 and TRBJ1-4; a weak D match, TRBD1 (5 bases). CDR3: CASSDWDSMTNEKLFF. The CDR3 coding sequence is TGTGCCAGCAGTGATTGGGACTCCATGACTAATGAAAAACTGTTTTTT. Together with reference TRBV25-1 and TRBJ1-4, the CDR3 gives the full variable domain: EADIYQTPRYLVIGTGKKITLECSQTMGHDKMYWYQQDPGMELHLIHYSYGVNSTEKGDLSSESTVSRIRTEHFPLTLESARPSHTSQYLCASSDWDSMTNEKLFFGSGTQLSVL.